These 27 T cell receptor beta chains came from one sample sequenced in a study of blood T cell repertoires in COVID-19. The method was immunoSEQ multiplex PCR; TCRdb's version includes in-frame clones alone and lacks a portion of them. Altogether 140,000 or so clones are present, about 85% being singletons, with the ten largest covering roughly 2.5%. Sequencing input: peripheral blood. The receptors originated from a human donor with COVID-19, enrolled during active disease. The donor label of this sample is uncertain.

The V call is TRBV7-9, the J call TRBJ1-4, with D unclear. Germline assignment: CDR1 SEHNR and CDR2 FQNEAQ (reference sequence). The CDR3 is made up of 13 amino acids. V was shortened by 5 bases and J by 3 bases, with 7 bases between the two germline ends. The CDR3 DNA reads TGTGCCAGCAGCCAGGAGGCTAATGAAAAACTGTTTTTT. Its protein product is CASSQEANEKLFF.

The chain joins TRBV2 to TRBJ1-5; D might be TRBD1 (5 bases). CDR3 size: 13 residues. V was clipped by 10 bases and J by 5 bases, with 15 bases between them. From germline, CDR1 is SNHLY and CDR2 FYNNEI. DNA for the CDR3: TGTGCCATCCAAGACAGTAGACATCAGCCCCAGCATTTT. As protein: CAIQDSRHQPQHF.

The V call is TRBV24-1, the J call TRBJ2-3, with D uncertain. Germline V gives CDR1 KGHDR, CDR2 SFDVKD. Trimming stripped 4 bases from V and 1 base from J, with 8 bases between. The CDR3 contains 14 residues. In nucleotides, the CDR3 is TGTGCCACCAGTGACTTCTCTCGCACAGATACGCAGTATTTT. Its translation: CATSDFSRTDTQYF.

V is TRBV11-3 and J is TRBJ2-3, with D perhaps matching TRBD2 (6 bases). CDR1 and CDR2 (germline): SGHNT, YENEEA. V lost 3 bases and J 4 bases, leaving 8 bases between the germline ends. The CDR3 has 13 residues. The DNA of the CDR3 is TGTGCCAGCAGCTTGGAGCGGGCAGATACGCAGTATTTT. The encoded protein is CASSLERADTQYF.

The V call is TRBV11-2, the J call TRBJ2-1, with D perhaps TRBD2 (5 bases). The CDR3 is 15 residues long. Trimming pared 0 bases from V and 8 bases from J, leaving 14 bases between. Germline CDR1 is SGHAT and CDR2 is FQNNGV. The CDR3 here is CASSLEVAKWDEQFF. The DNA for the CDR3 is TGTGCCAGCAGCTTAGAAGTAGCGAAATGGGATGAGCAGTTCTTC.

The chain couples TRBV3-1 (or the pseudogene TRBV3-2) to TRBJ1-4; the D gene is possibly TRBD1 (6 bases). Looked up from germline, CDR1 is LGHDT and CDR2 is YNNKEL (reference sequence). This CDR3 has 14 residues. V was pared by 4 bases and J by 10 bases, with 16 bases between. The CDR3 bases are TGTGCCAGCAGCCTCCCTTTAGGGGGGGCAAAACTGTTTTTT. Translated, it gives CASSLPLGGAKLFF.

The gene calls are TRBV6-5 and TRBJ1-2; 11 nucleotides line up with TRBD1. Germline V gene sequence: CDR1 MNHEY, CDR2 SVGAGI. V dropped 2 bases and J dropped 4; count of bases not matched to a gene: 6. The CDR3 has 16 residues. The CDR3 loop is CASSYGQGAIGYGYTF. DNA for the CDR3: TGTGCCAGCAGTTACGGACAGGGGGCTATCGGCTATGGCTACACCTTC.

Only a few counts were recorded for this clone. The rearrangement uses TRBV9 and TRBJ2-3; a possible D gene is TRBD1 (5 bases). The CDR3 is 15 residues long. Germline V gives CDR1 SGDLS, CDR2 YYNGEE. Trimming removed 4 bases at V and 1 base at J, with 13 bases between. The CDR3 reads CASSQGDYGTDTQYF. In DNA, the CDR3 is TGTGCCAGCAGCCAAGGGGATTACGGCACAGATACGCAGTATTTT.

The V and J genes are TRBV6-2 or TRBV6-3 and TRBJ2-1; 9 nucleotides match TRBD2. Germline values: CDR1 MNHEY, CDR2 SVGEGT. V was pared by 2 bases and J by 7 bases, with 6 bases of the junction left unmatched. The length of the CDR3 is 15 residues. CDR3: CASSYGGSGGNEQFF. CDR3 in DNA: TGTGCCAGCAGTTACGGTGGTAGCGGGGGTAATGAGCAGTTCTTC.

The chain employs TRBV5-6 and TRBJ2-3, with TRBD2 matching 7 bases. The CDR3 length is 15 residues. Trimming cost V 4 bases and J 3 bases; bases outside gene matches: 8. Per germline, CDR1 SGHDT and CDR2 YYEEEE. The chain's CDR3 is CASSQLSGMTDTQYF. In DNA, the CDR3 is TGTGCCAGCAGCCAGTTAAGCGGGATGACAGATACGCAGTATTTT.

The V and J genes are TRBV19 and TRBJ1-1, with a tentative D call TRBD1 (6 bases). The CDR3 contains 16 residues. Trimming took off 5 bases at V and 3 bases at J, with 19 bases between the two ends. Germline V gives CDR1 LNHDA, CDR2 SQIVND (reference sequence). Here the CDR3 DNA reads TGTGCCAGTAGTCCCTTGGGGGCGGAGGATTACACTGAAGCTTTCTTT. Residues: CASSPLGAEDYTEAFF.

This sequence joins TRBV6-2 or TRBV6-3 and TRBJ1-5, with 8 bases identical to TRBD1. Per germline, CDR1 MNHEY and CDR2 SVGEGT. The CDR3 covers 13 residues. V shed 4 bases, J shed 6 bases, and the junction held 2 bases outside the gene matches. DNA of the CDR3: TGTGCCAGCAGTTCAGGGGGCAGTCAGCCCCAGCATTTT. Its translation is CASSSGGSQPQHF.

The CDR3 region is CASSRGQGMGSNQPQHF. In DNA form, the CDR3 reads TGTGCCAGCAGTAGGGGACAGGGGATGGGAAGCAATCAGCCCCAGCATTTT. The chain joins TRBV6-2 or TRBV6-3 to TRBJ1-5; 10 bases are shared with TRBD1. Germline V lookup: CDR1 MNHEY, CDR2 SVGEGT. This CDR3 has 17 residues. Losses at the gene ends were 5 bases for V and 1 base for J; bases not matched to a gene: 8.

This chain connects TRBV9 to TRBJ2-2; 7 bases fit TRBD2. The V and J ends lost 1 base and 6 bases, in that order; junction bases with no gene match: 18. The CDR3 totals 19 residues. Germline assignment: CDR1 SGDLS and CDR2 YYNGEE. The CDR3 DNA follows: TGTGCCAGCAGCGTATCTAGCGGCCCAAAATACACGGGGGCCGGGGAGCTGTTTTTT. It translates to CASSVSSGPKYTGAGELFF.

The J gene is TRBJ1-1, the V gene TRBV19; TRBD1 matches 11 bases. The CDR3 has 18 residues. Germline V lookup: CDR1 LNHDA, CDR2 SQIVND (reference sequence). The V segment lost 3 bases and the J segment 5 bases; nucleotides outside the gene matches: 14. The CDR3 here is CASSMGPDRGREETEAFF. Here the CDR3 DNA reads TGTGCCAGTAGTATGGGACCGGACAGGGGGCGAGAGGAAACTGAAGCTTTCTTT.

This chain links TRBV5-6 with TRBJ2-1, with TRBD2 identical over 7 bases. The CDR3 spans 14 residues. Germline assignment: CDR1 SGHDT and CDR2 YYEEEE. V lost 4 bases and J lost 4; bases outside the gene matches: 5. CDR3 amino acids: CASSPRGVYNEQFF. The CDR3 DNA sequence: TGTGCCAGCAGCCCCCGGGGGGTTTACAATGAGCAGTTCTTC.

This chain uses TRBV6-6 with TRBJ1-1; TRBD1 is a possible D gene (5 bases). The V gene's germline CDR1 is MNHNY and CDR2 SVGAGI (reference sequence). This CDR3 has 13 amino acids. V was cut by 0 bases and J by 5 bases, with 7 bases left in between. The DNA of the CDR3 is TGTGCCAGCAGTTACTCGAAGGGGACTGAAGCTTTCTTT. Translating it yields CASSYSKGTEAFF.

This clone was observed a handful of times. The chain is built from TRBV4-1 and TRBJ2-7; D is possibly TRBD1 (6 bases). Germline lookup yields CDR1 MGHRA and CDR2 YSYEKL. V was clipped by 1 base and J by 4 bases, with 17 bases between them. This CDR3 is 16 amino acids long. CDR3 sequence (DNA): TGCGCCAGCAGCCAAGGGGGGCTGGGACCAACGTACGAGCAGTACTTC. Its translation is CASSQGGLGPTYEQYF.

The V call is TRBV19, the J call TRBJ1-2; D unclear. The germline V gene has CDR1 LNHDA and CDR2 SQIVND (reference sequence). Trimming stripped 3 bases from V and 4 bases from J, with 15 bases between. The CDR3 spans 15 residues. This CDR3 reads CASSIVLKAGYGYTF. The CDR3 nucleotides read TGTGCCAGTAGTATCGTCCTTAAAGCGGGCTATGGCTACACCTTC.

The V call is TRBV18, the J call TRBJ1-2; 7 bases are a match to TRBD1. With 3 bases clipped from V and 2 bases from J, the junction kept 3 bases outside the gene matches. CDR1 and CDR2 (germline): KGHSH, LQKENI. This CDR3 contains 14 residues. CDR3 sequence reads: CASSPPTGNYGYTF. The CDR3 DNA is TGTGCCAGCTCACCGCCGACAGGGAACTATGGCTACACCTTC.

CDR3 in amino acids: CASSLVDPQIRGDTQYF. The CDR3 region has the DNA TGTGCCAGCAGCTTAGTAGACCCACAGATCCGGGGAGATACGCAGTATTTT. The chain uses TRBV13 and TRBJ2-3; perhaps TRBD2 as D (5 bases). There are 17 residues in the CDR3. CDR1 and CDR2 from the germline V gene are PRHDT and FYEKMQ (reference sequence). The V and J ends lost 1 base and 5 bases respectively, with 19 bases between them.

The chain has TRBV25-1 and TRBJ1-6; D gene unclear. CDR3 size: 16 residues. Germline assignment: CDR1 MGHDK and CDR2 SYGVNS. Trimming stripped 3 bases from V and 6 bases from J, with 15 bases between. As DNA, the CDR3 is TGTGCCAGCAGTGAGGAACTTGGGGAGATTAATTCACCCCTCCACTTT. Its translation: CASSEELGEINSPLHF.

This chain links TRBV2 with TRBJ2-7; 8 bases map to TRBD2. Unmatched junction bases numbered 3, after V lost 0 bases and J lost 2 bases. The CDR3 has 15 residues. Looked up from germline, CDR1 is SNHLY and CDR2 is FYNNEI. In nucleotides, the CDR3 is TGTGCCAGCAGTGAAGCGAGCGGGAGCGCCTACGAGCAGTACTTC. Encoded protein: CASSEASGSAYEQYF.

The rearrangement uses TRBV20-1 and TRBJ1-1; D is ambiguous. The CDR3 is 12 amino acids. V shed 3 bases and J shed 2 bases, with 7 bases lying between them. Germline CDR1 DFQATT, CDR2 SNEGSKA (reference sequence). In nucleotides, the CDR3 is TGCAGTGCTAGTTCTTCCAACACTGAAGCTTTCTTT. It translates to CSASSSNTEAFF.

The chain links TRBV29-1 to TRBJ2-7; TRBD1 aligns across 11 bases. Per the germline V gene, CDR1 is SQVTM and CDR2 is ANQGSEA. V lost 1 base to trimming and J lost 6 bases; unmatched junction nucleotides: 5. The length of the CDR3 is 14 residues. This chain's CDR3 is CSVEVGQGVGEQYF. CDR3 DNA sequence: TGCAGCGTTGAAGTGGGACAGGGGGTGGGCGAGCAGTACTTC.

The rearrangement joins TRBV7-9 to TRBJ1-1; D is perhaps TRBD1 (6 bases). Germline CDR1 and CDR2: SEHNR and FQNEAQ (reference sequence). The CDR3 runs to 16 residues. The germline V and J ends were trimmed by 0 bases and 3 bases, with 14 bases remaining between them. DNA for the CDR3: TGTGCCAGCAGCTTAGCCCGGACAGACACTTACACTGAAGCTTTCTTT. Protein product: CASSLARTDTYTEAFF.

As DNA, the CDR3 is TGCGCCAGCAGCACGCAGACAGGGGGTGAAAACACTGAAGCTTTCTTT. Translating it yields CASSTQTGGENTEAFF. The V and J genes are TRBV5-1 and TRBJ1-1; TRBD1 matches at 9 bases. There are 16 residues in the CDR3. V lost 4 bases and J lost 2; bases outside the gene matches: 9. The V gene's germline CDR1 is SGHRS and CDR2 YFSETQ.